The 22 T cell receptor beta chains below were found in one sample sequenced in a study of T cells in Graves' hyperthyroidism and ophthalmopathy (dated by TCRdb to the late 2010s). Library creation used multiplex PCR. Sequenced on an Illumina HiSeq 2000. The TCR beta CDR3 regions were amplified from the RNA transcripts. The first round of RT-PCR for the TCR CDR3 was performed with the HTBI primer set and the Qiagen OneStep RT-PCR kit. Clones were called with MiXCR by TCRdb after fastp trimmed the public reads at Q25, and only in-frame beta chains were retained. Each CDR3 protein appears once, grouped with its most common genes and DNA. Counted in this sample were a few hundred thousand distinct CDR3 sequences; about an eighth of them appeared once. 34% of the sample comes from the top ten. The specimen was blood. These receptors were obtained from a middle-aged woman with Graves' ophthalmopathy.

The rearrangement joins TRBV29-1 to TRBJ2-1; 9 bases align to TRBD2. Germline CDR1 is SQVTM and CDR2 is ANQGSEA. There are 17 residues in the CDR3. The V gene end was trimmed by 5 bases and the J gene end by 3 bases; junction bases not matched to a gene: 14. The CDR3 here is CSVIYSGSPGIYNEQFF. CDR3 nucleotide sequence: TGCAGCGTTATATATAGCGGGAGCCCTGGGATCTACAATGAGCAGTTCTTC.

The rearrangement joins TRBV27 to TRBJ1-3; D not certain. The germline V gene encodes CDR1 MNHEY and CDR2 SMNVEV (reference sequence). The length of the CDR3 is 14 residues. Trimming shortened V by 0 bases and J by 3 bases, and 6 bases separated the two germline ends. The CDR3 loop is CASSLSSFGNTIYF. As DNA, the CDR3 is TGTGCCAGCAGTTTATCTAGCTTTGGAAACACCATATATTTT.

This clonotype was recorded many times. This sequence joins TRBV20-1 and TRBJ2-5; 8 nucleotides agree with TRBD2. Germline V lookup: CDR1 DFQATT, CDR2 SNEGSKA (reference sequence). The CDR3 spans 16 residues. Trimming at V came to 0 bases and at J to 5 bases, leaving 11 bases not matched to a gene. The CDR3 here is CSAREGGSGSRETQYF. The CDR3 bases are TGCAGTGCTAGAGAAGGTGGAAGCGGGAGCAGGGAGACCCAGTACTTC.

J is TRBJ1-2 and V is TRBV5-1; D is unresolved. Germline CDR1 SGHRS, CDR2 YFSETQ. This CDR3 has 16 residues. V dropped 0 bases and J dropped 8 bases, with 20 bases sitting between them. This chain's CDR3 is CASSLAIPPGNQGYTF. The DNA for the CDR3 is TGCGCCAGCAGCTTGGCCATCCCCCCCGGGAATCAAGGCTACACCTTC.

The sample holds a few counts of this clonotype. The chain couples TRBV6-9 to TRBJ1-4; 7 bases match TRBD1. In germline, CDR1 is MNHGY, CDR2 SVAAGI. With 3 bases clipped from V and 3 bases from J, the junction kept 4 bases outside the gene matches. The CDR3 extends over 15 amino acids. CDR3 amino acids: CASSYKGAANEKLFF. The DNA of the CDR3 is TGTGCCAGCAGTTACAAGGGGGCGGCTAATGAAAAACTGTTTTTT.

This clonotype has ten or more counts. The chain combines TRBV28 with TRBJ2-1; no firm D call. CDR1 and CDR2 (germline): MDHEN, SYDVKM. This CDR3 spans 13 amino acids. V was trimmed by 5 bases and J by 6 bases, leaving 11 bases between them. This chain's CDR3 is CASSPSNPNEQFF. The CDR3 DNA sequence: TGTGCCAGCAGTCCCAGCAACCCCAATGAGCAGTTCTTC.

This clonotype has a handful of counts. The chain joins TRBV12-5 to TRBJ2-3; D may be TRBD2 (6 bases). V gave up 3 bases and J gave up 6 bases, with 19 bases separating them. The CDR3 loop spans 16 amino acids. Germline CDR1 reads LGHNT; CDR2 reads FRNRAP. The CDR3 loop is CASGFYSGLRVDTQYF. CDR3 coding DNA: TGTGCTAGTGGTTTTTATAGCGGTCTCAGGGTGGATACGCAGTATTTT.

About this clonotype: A clone one base away is much larger, so this may be a read error. This rearrangement joins TRBV10-3 to TRBJ1-2; a weak D match, TRBD1 (5 bases). The germline V gene encodes CDR1 ENHRY and CDR2 SYGVKD. CDR3 length: 17 amino acids. Trimming removed 5 bases from V and 2 bases from J, with 21 bases in between. For the CDR3, the DNA is TGTGCCATCAGTAAGGCCTCTAAGACAGAATACAACTATGGCTACACCTTC. Protein product: CAISKASKTEYNYGYTF.

Ten or more counts support this clonotype. The V call is TRBV28, the J call TRBJ2-7, with a tentative D call TRBD1 (5 bases). The CDR3 is made up of 15 amino acids. Germline lookup yields CDR1 MDHEN and CDR2 SYDVKM. Trimming cost V 6 bases and J 0 bases, with 15 bases left between them. The CDR3 here is CASRNDRLSSYEQYF. The DNA of the CDR3 is TGTGCCAGCAGAAATGACAGACTTAGCTCCTACGAGCAGTACTTC.

This clonotype was picked up a small number of times. The J gene is TRBJ2-3, the V gene TRBV20-1, with TRBD1 matching over 8 bases. Germline lookup yields CDR1 DFQATT and CDR2 SNEGSKA (reference sequence). This CDR3 contains 16 residues. Trimming at V came to 2 bases and at J to 3 bases, leaving 10 bases not matched to a gene. CDR3 bases: TGCAGTGCTAGATCCAGACAGGGGACGGGAACAGATACGCAGTATTTT. Translating it yields CSARSRQGTGTDTQYF.

The table lists this clonotype with a few counts. The chain is built from TRBV4-2 and TRBJ1-2, with D possibly being TRBD1 (5 bases). The length of the CDR3 is 14 residues. The V gene lost 0 bases and the J gene lost 3 bases, with 8 bases spanning the gap. CDR1 is LGHNA, CDR2 YNFKEQ, per germline. The CDR3 bases are TGTGCCAGCAGCCAAGATGAGGGACACTATGGCTACACCTTC. This sequence encodes CASSQDEGHYGYTF.

This clonotype was seen many times. This chain connects TRBV7-8 to TRBJ1-5; TRBD1 aligns across 11 bases. The CDR3 covers 15 residues. V was pared by 5 bases and J by 9 bases, with 9 bases of the junction left unmatched. Germline assignment: CDR1 SGHVS and CDR2 FQNEAQ. CDR3 sequence: CASSRSGQGAWPQHF. The CDR3 DNA is TGTGCCAGCAGCCGCTCCGGACAGGGGGCATGGCCCCAGCATTTT.

This clonotype was recorded many times. This chain connects TRBV3-1 to TRBJ2-7; 9 positions agree with TRBD1. This CDR3 comprises 13 residues. Germline CDR1 and CDR2: LGHDT and YNNKEL (reference sequence). Trimming removed 4 bases from V and 5 bases from J; junction bases left unmatched: 3. The CDR3 nucleotides are TGTGCCAGCAGCCGACAGGGGGAAAACGAGCAGTACTTC. Translation gives CASSRQGENEQYF.

This clonotype has just a few counts. V gene TRBV7-8 combines with J gene TRBJ1-4; perhaps TRBD1 as D (6 bases). The CDR3 runs 15 residues. Between the trimmed V and J ends, which lost 2 bases and 6 bases, there was a span of 13 bases. CDR1 SGHVS and CDR2 FQNEAQ come from the germline V gene. The CDR3 sequence is CASSLRWGPDEKLFF. In DNA form, the CDR3 reads TGTGCCAGCAGCTTAAGATGGGGGCCGGATGAAAAACTGTTTTTT.

This clonotype was seen only once. J is TRBJ2-7 and V is TRBV11-3, with 10 nucleotides matching TRBD1. The CDR3 loop spans 15 amino acids. J lost 6 bases, V lost 4 bases, and 9 bases had no gene match. Germline V gene lookup returns CDR1 SGHNT and CDR2 YENEEA. The CDR3 DNA is TGTGCCAGCAGCTACTCCGGGACAGGGGATCGCGAGCAGTACTTC. This translates into CASSYSGTGDREQYF.

Ten or more counts support this clonotype. The chain couples TRBV30 to TRBJ1-1, with unresolved D. Germline CDR1 is GTSNPN and CDR2 is SVGIG (reference sequence). V was clipped by 4 bases and J by 6 bases, with 9 bases between them. CDR3 size: 11 residues. The CDR3 protein is CAWTGRSEAFF. The CDR3 DNA sequence: TGTGCCTGGACAGGAAGGTCTGAAGCTTTCTTT.

This clonotype came up many times. The V call is TRBV27, the J call TRBJ1-5, with D possibly TRBD1 on 6 matching bases. CDR3 size: 13 residues. Trimming cost V 5 bases and J 6 bases, with 11 bases left between them. The V gene's germline CDR1 is MNHEY and CDR2 SMNVEV (reference sequence). The CDR3 DNA is TGTGCCAGCAGTCTCAGGGGTCTTCAGCCCCAGCATTTT. It codes for CASSLRGLQPQHF.

This clonotype was seen many times. The chain joins TRBV27 to TRBJ1-5; D is unclear. V was shortened by 3 bases and J by 6 bases, with 9 bases between the two germline ends. CDR1 MNHEY and CDR2 SMNVEV come from the germline V gene (reference sequence). The CDR3 is 13 amino acids. The CDR3 DNA is TGTGCCAGCAGTTTGTTTGTCGGTCAGCCCCAGCATTTT. It is translated as CASSLFVGQPQHF.

There are many counts of this clonotype. The J gene is TRBJ2-7, the V gene TRBV27; D gene uncertain. CDR3 length: 13 residues. V was pared by 0 bases and J by 6 bases, with 9 bases between. The germline gives CDR1 MNHEY, CDR2 SMNVEV (reference sequence). CDR3 amino acids: CASSLSYSAEQYF. The CDR3 nucleotides read TGTGCCAGCAGTTTATCGTACAGTGCCGAGCAGTACTTC.

The chain uses TRBV20-1 and TRBJ1-4, with D perhaps TRBD1 (5 bases). The CDR3 sequence is 13 residues long. CDR1 and CDR2 (germline): DFQATT, SNEGSKA (reference sequence). Trimming took 3 bases from V and 4 from J, leaving 9 bases between them. The CDR3 nucleotides are TGCAGTGCTAGGAGGGGCAGTAATGAAAAACTGTTTTTT. Translating gives CSARRGSNEKLFF.

This clonotype was seen at least ten times. The CDR3 bases are TGCAGTGCTAGCATCGCCCGGACGAACACTGAAGCTTTCTTT. It encodes CSASIARTNTEAFF. The V gene is TRBV20-1, the J gene TRBJ1-1; D gene ambiguous. The CDR3 length is 14 residues. V lost 3 bases and J lost 1, with 12 bases in between. Germline CDR1 is DFQATT and CDR2 is SNEGSKA (reference sequence).

This chain links TRBV10-1 with TRBJ2-7; no reliable D call. The V gene lost 2 bases and the J gene lost 6 bases, with 11 bases spanning the gap. This CDR3 comprises 13 residues. Germline CDR1 WNHNN, CDR2 SYGVQD (reference sequence). CDR3 coding DNA: TGCGCCAGCAGTGAGGACGTTCGGTCCGAGCAGTACTTC. Encoded protein: CASSEDVRSEQYF.